This TCR beta chain was sequenced in a study of technical replicates of blood from a few donors. The CDR3 extends over 17 amino acids. Germline-derived CDR1 and CDR2 are PRHDT and FYEKMQ (reference sequence). The V end was cut by 5 bases, the J end by 1 base, with 18 bases between. The assay was immunoSEQ multiplex PCR, and TCRdb's table has in-frame clones only and misses some. The sample has about 66,000 clones, around 87% seen once. The source material was PBMCs. This TCR was sampled from a human donor in good health. Some clones in this sample may be carry-over from other donors' samples. This chain links TRBV13 with TRBJ1-3; D possibly corresponds to TRBD1 (5 bases). Here the CDR3 reads CASSDIQGPFSGNTIYF. CDR3 nucleotide sequence: TGTGCCAGCAGCGACATCCAGGGTCCTTTTTCTGGAAACACCATATATTTT.